The 7 T cell receptor beta chains reported below all come from one sample, sequenced in a study of memory CD4+ T cells and cytomegalovirus serostatus. Single viable CD3+CD4+CD8-CD45RO+ cells were sorted as the memory CD4+ T cells. Produced via immunoSEQ multiplex PCR; TCRdb's table is partial and in-frame only. The sample yields about 56,000 clones, roughly 87% seen once. The sequenced sample was memory CD4+ T cells from blood. The receptors come from an adult in good health and CMV-seronegative.

The chain carries TRBV5-5 and TRBJ2-7; 8 bases are shared with TRBD2. Germline lookup yields CDR1 SGHKS and CDR2 YYEKEE (reference sequence). This CDR3 has 16 amino acids. J lost 0 bases, V lost 5 bases, and 10 bases had no gene match. CDR3 bases: TGTGCCAGCAGGTTGCTTTTGCGGGGGGTCTCCTACGAGCAGTACTTC. It encodes CASRLLLRGVSYEQYF.

The rearrangement joins TRBV7-3 to TRBJ2-3; 7 bases are a match to TRBD1. Germline trimming cut 4 bases from V and 2 bases from J; bases unmatched to any gene: 6. Germline V CDR1 and CDR2: SGHTA, FQGTGA. This CDR3 is 15 amino acids long. The CDR3 nucleotides are TGTGCCAGCAGCTCCCTGGGACAGAACACAGATACGCAGTATTTT. Translation gives CASSSLGQNTDTQYF.

The rearrangement joins TRBV18 to TRBJ1-3; D is unresolved. CDR1 and CDR2 from the germline V gene are KGHSH and LQKENI. This CDR3 is built from 15 residues. Trimming removed 4 bases at V and 0 bases at J, with 10 bases between. CDR3 protein: CASSQAAASGNTIYF. The CDR3 DNA sequence: TGTGCCAGCTCACAGGCCGCTGCCTCTGGAAACACCATATATTTT.

This chain joins TRBV5-4 and TRBJ1-1, with D tentatively TRBD1 (6 bases). The CDR3 is 13 residues long. CDR1 is SGHNT and CDR2 is YYREEE in the germline V gene (reference sequence). V was clipped by 1 base and J by 6 bases, with 10 bases between them. CDR3 protein: CASSLRQAPEAFF. For the CDR3, the DNA is TGTGCCAGCAGCTTGCGACAGGCCCCTGAAGCTTTCTTT.

V usage is TRBV7-9 and J usage is TRBJ1-2; maybe TRBD1 (6 bases). Trimming shortened V by 5 bases and J by 5 bases, and 12 bases separated the two germline ends. This CDR3 spans 13 amino acids. Germline values: CDR1 SEHNR, CDR2 FQNEAQ (reference sequence). CDR3 sequence: CASSIQGGYGYTF. CDR3 nucleotide sequence: TGTGCCAGCAGCATACAGGGTGGTTATGGCTACACCTTC.

This clone has more than one count but fewer than ten. The J gene is TRBJ1-1, the V gene TRBV7-9; a weak D match, TRBD1 (6 bases). The CDR3 has 14 residues. V was cut by 3 bases and J by 0 bases, with 8 bases left in between. CDR1 is SEHNR and CDR2 is FQNEAQ in the germline V gene (reference sequence). The CDR3 loop is CASSLDSMNTEAFF. The CDR3 DNA reads TGTGCCAGCAGCTTGGACAGCATGAACACTGAAGCTTTCTTT.

The chain is built from TRBV10-3 and TRBJ1-1; D perhaps matches TRBD1 (6 bases). V lost 4 bases to trimming and J lost 5 bases, with 8 bases between them. CDR3 length: 12 residues. Germline V CDR1 and CDR2: ENHRY, SYGVKD. CDR3 protein: CAISGDRTEAFF. CDR3 DNA sequence: TGTGCCATCAGTGGAGACAGGACTGAAGCTTTCTTT.